This entry features one TCR beta chain sequence. Its antigen remains unidentified. This sample stems from a study of OX40 agonist ivuxolimab in advanced cancers. Study-level information: Intravenous ivuxolimab was administered to patients every 2 weeks at 0.01 to 10 mg/kg. Study findings and constraints: CD8+ T cells were the subset that, on average, had more expanded clones than CD4+. Both CD4+ and CD8+ T cell populations in blood had undergone clonal expansion by week 6 at 0.1 to 3.0 mg/kg.

TCRdb's table, derived via immunoSEQ multiplex PCR, lists solely in-frame clones and lacks some. The repertoire consists of around 19,000 clones, with approximately 87% occurring once and the leading ten covering around 52%. Trimming cost V 2 bases and J 6 bases, with 4 bases left between them. The CDR3 covers 10 residues. Germline CDR1 is SQVTM and CDR2 is ANQGSEA. The timepoints at which blood was sampled were baseline, cycle 4 day 1, and cycle 7 day 1. The V and J genes are TRBV29-1 and TRBJ2-5; D is undetermined. The TCR comes from an adult with an advanced solid tumor such as melanoma, head and neck, liver or kidney cancer. Sequenced material: CD4+ or CD8+ T cells sorted from blood, taken in a trial of the OX40 agonist ivuxolimab. The CDR3 sequence: CSVESQTQYF. The CDR3 region has the DNA TGCAGCGTTGAATCCCAGACCCAGTACTTC.